The 23 T cell receptor beta chains below were found in one sample sequenced in a study of blood T cell repertoires in COVID-19 (dated by TCRdb to about 2020). Library generation was performed with the immunoSEQ multiplex PCR assay. TCRdb took over this immuneACCESS table, retaining in-frame rearrangements with V and J assigned. Such tables are incomplete; in checked studies, under half of the missing clones stem from an unresolved V gene, and the remainder is unexplained. The sample profile shows over 130,000 clones; about four fifths of them were found once. Clones ranked in the top ten supply nearly 3.5% of the sample. Sequenced material: PBMCs or T cells enriched from blood (not recorded which). All receptors derive from a woman aged 45-65 years with acute COVID-19.

The gene calls are TRBV6-6 and TRBJ1-1; 8 positions agree with TRBD1. V dropped 5 bases and J dropped 0; count of bases not matched to a gene: 2. CDR3 length: 14 residues. CDR1 and CDR2 from the germline V gene are MNHNY and SVGAGI (reference sequence). The CDR3 region is CASSGTGLNTEAFF. For the CDR3, the DNA is TGTGCCAGCAGTGGGACAGGACTGAACACTGAAGCTTTCTTT.

This chain joins TRBV7-9 and TRBJ2-7; D might be TRBD2 (5 bases). CDR1 and CDR2 (germline): SEHNR, FQNEAQ (reference sequence). This CDR3 has 14 residues. The V gene lost 1 base and the J gene lost 6 bases, with 13 bases spanning the gap. The DNA of the CDR3 is TGTGCCAGCAGCTTAGTTGGTAGCGTAGCCGAGCAGTACTTC. This gives the protein CASSLVGSVAEQYF.

This clone appeared a single time. The rearrangement joins TRBV2 to TRBJ1-5; perhaps TRBD1 as D (6 bases). Trimming removed 7 bases from V and 2 bases from J, with 15 bases in between. CDR1 and CDR2 from the germline V gene are SNHLY and FYNNEI. This CDR3 spans 15 amino acids. This chain's CDR3 is CASKPQGAGNQPQHF. CDR3 nucleotides: TGTGCCAGCAAACCACAGGGAGCGGGCAATCAGCCCCAGCATTTT.

The V gene is TRBV4-1, the J gene TRBJ2-3, with 9 bases identical to TRBD2. The CDR3 contains 15 residues. Germline V gene sequence: CDR1 MGHRA, CDR2 YSYEKL. After removal of 3 bases from V and 4 bases from J, the junction contained 5 bases not matched to a gene. CDR3 in DNA: TGCGCCAGCAGCCAGGTCGCGGGAGGGGCAGATACGCAGTATTTT. Translated: CASSQVAGGADTQYF.

This chain joins TRBV11-2 and TRBJ2-2, with TRBD2 matching over 8 bases. CDR1 is SGHAT, CDR2 FQNNGV, per germline. After removal of 6 bases from V and 1 base from J, the junction contained 7 bases not matched to a gene. The CDR3 has 16 amino acids. The CDR3 region is CASSSTGTRNTGELFF. CDR3 bases: TGTGCCAGCAGTTCAACCGGGACTAGGAACACCGGGGAGCTGTTTTTT.

CDR3 nucleotides: TGTGCCAGCAGCCAAGTAATGGGAGGTAATGAAAAACTGTTTTTT. It yields the protein CASSQVMGGNEKLFF. The chain couples TRBV3-1 (or the pseudogene TRBV3-2) to TRBJ1-4; D remains ambiguous. Germline CDR1 reads LGHDT; CDR2 reads YNNKEL (reference sequence). Trimming removed 1 base from V and 4 bases from J, with 10 bases in between. This CDR3 has 15 amino acids.

This clone was found once. The rearrangement links TRBV2 to TRBJ1-5, with 7 bases that match TRBD1. Trimming at V came to 3 bases and at J to 6 bases, leaving 8 bases not matched to a gene. Germline CDR1 SNHLY, CDR2 FYNNEI. The CDR3 covers 15 residues. CDR3 coding DNA: TGTGCCAGCAGTGATCCGGGCAGGGGGGTTCAGCCCCAGCATTTT. Amino acids: CASSDPGRGVQPQHF.

This chain connects TRBV19 to TRBJ1-1; D may be TRBD1 (5 bases). This CDR3 spans 12 amino acids. Germline CDR1 LNHDA, CDR2 SQIVND (reference sequence). Deletions cut 5 bases from V and 5 bases from J, with 9 bases between. The CDR3, as DNA: TGTGCCAGTAGTGCGAGACAGACTGAAGCTTTCTTT. It encodes CASSARQTEAFF. The full variable domain, completed using reference TRBV19 and TRBJ1-1, is DGGITQSPKYLFRKEGQNVTLSCEQNLNHDAMYWYRQDPGQGLRLIYYSQIVNDFQKGDIAEGYSVSREKKESFPLTVTSAQKNPTAFYLCASSARQTEAFFGQGTRLTVV.

The chain is built from TRBV9 and TRBJ2-5; 13 bases agree with TRBD2. Germline CDR1 SGDLS, CDR2 YYNGEE. CDR3 length: 17 residues. V shed 0 bases, J shed 5 bases, and the junction held 7 bases outside the gene matches. The CDR3 DNA sequence: TGTGCCAGCAGCGTAGTTGGGACTAGCGGGATCGGTGAGACCCAGTACTTC. Translating it yields CASSVVGTSGIGETQYF.

The chain recombines TRBV21-1 with TRBJ1-4; whether TRBD1, the table's D call, matches the DNA was not checked. TRBV21-1 is a documented pseudogene. This CDR3 is built from 20 residues. CDR3 sequence reads: CASSKADTGTSLSTNEKLFF. CDR3 bases: TGTGCCAGCAGCAAAGCGGACACAGGTACCTCCTTATCAACTAATGAAAAACTGTTTTTT.

This chain connects TRBV7-2 to TRBJ1-5; D is undetermined. Germline-derived CDR1 and CDR2 are SGHTA and FQGNSA. This CDR3 spans 13 amino acids. The V end was cut by 5 bases, the J end by 7 bases, with 12 bases between. CDR3 amino acids: CASSPVGRQPQHF. As DNA, the CDR3 is TGTGCCAGCAGCCCCGTTGGGAGGCAGCCCCAGCATTTT. The full variable domain, in which reference TRBV7-2 and TRBJ1-5 provide the parts outside the CDR3, is GAGVSQSPSNKVTEKGKDVELRCDPISGHTALYWYRQSLGQGLEFLIYFQGNSAPDKSGLPSDRFSAERTGGSVSTLTIQRTQQEDSAVYLCASSPVGRQPQHFGDGTRLSIL.

This clone turned up a few times. CDR3 sequence reads: CASSYSTLAMNTEAFF. CDR3 sequence (DNA): TGTGCCAGCAGTTACTCGACTCTGGCAATGAACACTGAAGCTTTCTTT. The V gene is TRBV6-5, the J gene TRBJ1-1; D ambiguous. The germline gives CDR1 MNHEY, CDR2 SVGAGI. This CDR3 is 16 amino acids long. Trimming took 0 bases from V and 0 from J, leaving 11 bases between them.

V and J are TRBV10-2 and TRBJ1-1, with 12 bases identical to TRBD1. In germline, CDR1 is WSHSY, CDR2 SAAADI. V was pared by 7 bases and J by 5 bases, with 8 bases of the junction left unmatched. The CDR3 length is 15 residues. CDR3 sequence: CASNPGQGASTEAFF. The CDR3 region has the DNA TGCGCCAGCAACCCGGGACAGGGGGCGAGTACTGAAGCTTTCTTT.

J is TRBJ2-5 and V is TRBV12-1; the listed D gene, TRBD2, was not tested against the DNA. TRBV12-1 represents a pseudogene. There are 14 residues in the CDR3. In nucleotides, the CDR3 is TGTGCCAGCATCCCTCGGGATTATCAAGAGACCCAGTACTTC. It is translated as CASIPRDYQETQYF.

This clone was observed a single time. V and J are TRBV7-2 and TRBJ2-1; 12 positions agree with TRBD2. The V gene's germline CDR1 is SGHTA and CDR2 FQGNSA. Trimming at V came to 1 base and at J to 10 bases, leaving 8 bases not matched to a gene. The CDR3 totals 16 residues. The chain's CDR3 is CASSLEPSGRAGEQFF. Here the CDR3 DNA reads TGTGCCAGCAGCTTAGAACCTAGCGGGAGGGCCGGCGAGCAGTTCTTC.

This clone was detected only once. The chain uses TRBV3-1 (or the pseudogene TRBV3-2) and TRBJ2-4; 10 bases are shared with TRBD2. The CDR3 spans 19 residues. Germline CDR1 is LGHDT and CDR2 is YNNKEL (reference sequence). The V segment lost 1 base and the J segment 0 bases; nucleotides outside the gene matches: 9. This CDR3 reads CASSQGGLAIILAKNIQYF. The CDR3 DNA is TGTGCCAGCAGCCAAGGGGGACTAGCGATCATCTTAGCCAAAAACATTCAGTACTTC.

The V gene is TRBV30, the J gene TRBJ2-7, with 13 bases matching TRBD2. This CDR3 region has 18 residues. The trim removed 3 bases at V and 2 bases at J, leaving 13 bases unmatched. Germline CDR1 and CDR2: GTSNPN and SVGIG (reference sequence). This CDR3 is CAWRRTGLAGPNAYEQYF. The DNA for the CDR3 is TGTGCCTGGAGGAGAACGGGACTAGCGGGACCTAACGCCTACGAGCAGTACTTC.

This rearrangement joins TRBV2 to TRBJ1-4; a weak D match, TRBD1 (5 bases). Germline V gives CDR1 SNHLY, CDR2 FYNNEI. CDR3 length: 12 residues. Trimming shortened V by 3 bases and J by 10 bases, and 9 bases separated the two germline ends. The CDR3 loop reads CASSEGGGKLFF. The CDR3 DNA sequence: TGTGCCAGCAGTGAGGGGGGAGGAAAACTGTTTTTT.

This CDR3 reads CASNHFYRGFYATNEKLFF. In nucleotides, the CDR3 is TGCGCCAGCAACCATTTTTACAGGGGTTTTTATGCAACTAATGAAAAACTGTTTTTT. This sequence joins TRBV5-1 and TRBJ1-4; 7 bases agree with TRBD1. This CDR3 comprises 19 residues. V lost 6 bases, J lost 0 bases, and 17 bases stayed unmatched. Germline CDR1 and CDR2: SGHRS and YFSETQ. The full variable domain, completed using reference TRBV5-1 and TRBJ1-4, is KAGVTQTPRYLIKTRGQQVTLSCSPISGHRSVSWYQQTPGQGLQFLFEYFSETQRNKGNFPGRFSGRQFSNSRSEMNVSTLELGDSALYLCASNHFYRGFYATNEKLFFGSGTQLSVL.

J is TRBJ1-6 and V is TRBV6-5; 7 nucleotides align to TRBD1. V shed 6 bases, J shed 7 bases, and the junction held 6 bases outside the gene matches. Germline V lookup: CDR1 MNHEY, CDR2 SVGAGI. The CDR3 consists of 14 residues. DNA for the CDR3: TGTGCCAGCAGCCGAGACAGGGTGAATTCACCCCTCCACTTT. Its translation is CASSRDRVNSPLHF.

The chain recombines TRBV7-9 with TRBJ2-7; D remains ambiguous. Trimming left V 6 bases short and J 0 bases short, with 15 bases between. This CDR3 comprises 15 residues. Germline V gives CDR1 SEHNR, CDR2 FQNEAQ (reference sequence). The CDR3 DNA reads TGTGCCAGCAGTCTGAGTGGTGCGAGCTCCTACGAGCAGTACTTC. It encodes CASSLSGASSYEQYF.

The chain employs TRBV14 and TRBJ2-7; 10 nucleotides align to TRBD2. This CDR3 has 16 amino acids. Germline CDR1 reads SGHDN; CDR2 reads FVKESK. The ends lost 4 bases at V and 6 bases at J; junction bases unmatched: 12. The CDR3 here is CASSRLGLAGVSEQYF. Here the CDR3 DNA reads TGTGCCAGCAGCCGCCTAGGGCTAGCGGGAGTTAGCGAGCAGTACTTC.

This clone was counted between two and nine times. The chain employs TRBV12-3 or TRBV12-4 and TRBJ1-2; unclear D gene. Trimming removed 6 bases at V and 1 base at J, with 6 bases between. The CDR3 sequence is 12 residues long. The CDR3 DNA sequence: TGTGCCAGCAGCCGGGGTAACTATGGCTACACCTTC. This encodes CASSRGNYGYTF.